The T cell receptor beta chain described here comes from a study of Graves' ophthalmopathy and Graves' hyperthyroidism. V gave up 5 bases and J gave up 1 base, with 12 bases separating them. Germline V lookup: CDR1 SEHNR, CDR2 FQNEAQ (reference sequence). The CDR3 consists of 15 residues. This clonotype has just a few counts. No antigen is known for it. The authors amplified TCR beta CDR3 regions, and they did so from RNA transcripts for repertoire sequencing. After a first-round RT-PCR with HTBI primers, a second-round multiplex PCR was run. TCRdb reanalysed the multiplex PCR reads using MiXCR and keeps one entry per CDR3 protein. The table shows 900,000 to 1,200,000 distinct CDR3 sequences, with 35% to 40% occurring only once. Excluded were patients with other autoimmune diseases, uncontrolled infections, pregnancy or lactation. Findings and limits, study-wide: Blood repertoires reportedly contained most expanded thyroid clonotypes above 0.001 frequency.

This TCR was sampled from an adult man with Graves' hyperthyroidism. Material: peripheral blood or thyroid tissue (not recorded which). The rearrangement uses TRBV7-9 and TRBJ1-3; no clear D. This CDR3 is CASSPLSVSGNTIYF. The CDR3 DNA reads as TGTGCCAGCAGCCCCCTCAGTGTTTCTGGAAACACCATATATTTT.